This TCR beta chain emerged from a study of cytomegalovirus exposure and HLA in healthy donors. The wider study: Clustering assigned 70% to 85% of the approximately 400 genotyped donors to the Caucasian-associated ancestry cluster. Study-level results: Prediction of most subjects' HLA-A and HLA-B alleles by TCR beta sequences was reportedly accurate. In a later analysis, an Asian-associated ancestry cluster reportedly showed fewer N-insertions than the approximately 700-donor mean. Some V segments, TRBV6-2 and TRBV6-3 among them, were indistinguishable and were therefore excluded.

Of note for this clone: Its antigen is not identified.

Primers included in the PCR were 60 Vbeta and 13 Jbeta primers. The repertoire was sequenced with immunoSEQ multiplex PCR; TCRdb's copy has only in-frame clones and lacks some. In the table there are roughly 120,000 clones, 78% of which are singletons. V dropped 2 bases and J dropped 9 bases, with 26 bases sitting between them. The germline gives CDR1 MGHRA, CDR2 YSYEKL. The CDR3 is made up of 18 amino acids. The TCR was taken from a woman in her 30s in good health and CMV-seronegative. The specimen sequenced was PBMCs. The rearrangement joins TRBV4-1 to TRBJ2-1; maybe TRBD2 (6 bases). CDR3 sequence (DNA): TGCGCCAGCAGCCAACCGGGACGGGGGAGGTCGACGACGGGTGAGCAGTTCTTC. This gives the protein CASSQPGRGRSTTGEQFF.